The next 26 T cell receptor beta chains were all read from a single sample in a study of T-cell reconstitution after alpha-beta-depleted transplantation in children. Construction of the TCRbeta library involved unique molecular identifiers. Via MiXCR, TCRdb re-called the PCR reads, giving one row per CDR3 protein. The data show 170,000 or so distinct CDR3 sequences, roughly 7.5% seen once. Sequenced material: PBMCs from the stem cell graft donor, taken from the stem cell graft. Receptors originate from a human donor who donated a stem cell graft to a child with Wiskott-Aldrich syndrome.

This clonotype was counted ten times or more. The V call is TRBV5-1, the J call TRBJ1-1; 7 bases agree with TRBD1. CDR3 length: 13 amino acids. With 3 bases clipped from V and 4 bases from J, the junction kept 3 bases outside the gene matches. The V gene's germline CDR1 is SGHRS and CDR2 YFSETQ. CDR3 nucleotides: TGCGCCAGCAGCTCCAACAGGGGCACTGAAGCTTTCTTT. It is translated as CASSSNRGTEAFF.

This clonotype has a count of ten or more. J is TRBJ1-2 and V is TRBV25-1; D is unclear. Germline-derived CDR1 and CDR2 are MGHDK and SYGVNS. V lost 4 bases, J lost 0 bases, and 6 bases lay in between. This CDR3 is built from 13 residues. CDR3 in DNA: TGTGCCAGCAGTGTTTCCGCTAACTATGGCTACACCTTC. Amino acids: CASSVSANYGYTF.

This clonotype was recorded at least ten times. The genes are TRBV10-2 and TRBJ2-5; D is uncertain. Per the germline V gene, CDR1 is WSHSY and CDR2 is SAAADI. V was pared by 2 bases and J by 9 bases, with 10 bases between. The CDR3 extends over 12 amino acids. The CDR3 sequence: CASSEPELAQYF. For the CDR3, the DNA is TGCGCCAGCAGTGAGCCCGAACTGGCCCAGTACTTC.

This clonotype has only a few counts. The chain links TRBV5-1 to TRBJ2-1, with a tentative D call TRBD1 (6 bases). Trimming cost V 0 bases and J 10 bases, with 14 bases left between them. The CDR3 spans 14 residues. Germline V CDR1 and CDR2: SGHRS, YFSETQ. The CDR3 is CASSLEGGEGEQFF. Here the CDR3 DNA reads TGCGCCAGCAGCTTGGAAGGGGGAGAGGGGGAGCAGTTCTTC.

This clonotype was seen repeatedly, ten times or more. This rearrangement joins TRBV3-1 to TRBJ1-1, with D unresolved. CDR1 LGHDT and CDR2 YNNKEL come from the germline V gene (reference sequence). The ends were cut back, 2 bases at V and 0 bases at J, with 4 bases in the middle. The CDR3 is 13 amino acids. The CDR3 DNA is TGTGCCAGCAGCCAAAACATGAACACTGAAGCTTTCTTT. Protein product: CASSQNMNTEAFF.

This clonotype was picked up many times. V is TRBV20-1 and J is TRBJ2-1; 11 positions match TRBD2. The CDR3 is 13 amino acids. V shed 6 bases and J 5 bases; nucleotides not matched to a gene: 3. Germline V gives CDR1 DFQATT, CDR2 SNEGSKA (reference sequence). In nucleotides, the CDR3 is TGCAGTGCCACGGGACTAGCGGACAATGAGCAGTTCTTC. Protein product: CSATGLADNEQFF.

This clonotype occurred many times. The CDR3 DNA reads TGTGCCAGCAGTATGGGGACTAGCGTTGTCGATGAGCAGTTCTTC. Amino acid sequence: CASSMGTSVVDEQFF. The rearrangement joins TRBV2 to TRBJ2-1, with 10 bases that match TRBD2. The CDR3 is 15 residues long. Unmatched junction bases numbered 9, after V lost 5 bases and J lost 8 bases. Germline lookup yields CDR1 SNHLY and CDR2 FYNNEI.

This clonotype occurred many times. The V gene is TRBV5-1, the J gene TRBJ2-7; D unclear. CDR3 size: 13 residues. The V and J ends lost 0 bases and 2 bases respectively, with 6 bases between them. The germline gives CDR1 SGHRS, CDR2 YFSETQ. The chain's CDR3 is CASSLDGTYEQYF. Here the CDR3 DNA reads TGCGCCAGCAGCTTGGACGGAACCTACGAGCAGTACTTC.

This clonotype turned up a few times. The chain couples TRBV7-9 to TRBJ1-6; 9 bases agree with TRBD1. CDR3 size: 16 residues. Trimming removed 3 bases from V and 7 bases from J; junction bases left unmatched: 7. CDR1 and CDR2 (germline): SEHNR, FQNEAQ (reference sequence). The CDR3 sequence: CASSFGRTGENSPLHF. The CDR3 DNA reads as TGTGCCAGCAGCTTTGGGAGGACAGGGGAAAATTCACCCCTCCACTTT.

This clonotype was detected many times. The chain carries TRBV24-1 and TRBJ2-3; D is perhaps TRBD1 or TRBD2 (5 bases each). CDR3 length: 14 residues. Trimming pared 7 bases from V and 2 bases from J, leaving 12 bases between. Germline V gives CDR1 KGHDR, CDR2 SFDVKD. The CDR3: CATRGTTSTDTQYF. CDR3 sequence (DNA): TGTGCCACCAGAGGGACCACTTCCACAGATACGCAGTATTTT.

CDR3 loop: CATSRAPTGANVLTF. The CDR3 DNA reads as TGTGCCACCAGCAGAGCCCCAACTGGGGCCAACGTCCTGACTTTC. This chain connects TRBV15 to TRBJ2-6; no firm D call. Germline loops: CDR1 LNHNV, CDR2 YYDKDF (reference sequence). The CDR3 is made up of 15 amino acids. The V gene lost 1 base and the J gene lost 2 bases, with 6 bases spanning the gap.

This clonotype was seen ten or more times. J is TRBJ2-2 and V is TRBV1; the table calls TRBD2, which could not be checked here. TRBV1 is recorded as a pseudogene. This CDR3 has 17 amino acids. Here the CDR3 reads CTSSQTIAGGLTGELFF. CDR3 bases: TGCACCAGCAGCCAAACCATAGCGGGAGGTCTAACCGGGGAGCTGTTTTTT.

In this sample, this clonotype turned up once. The rearrangement uses TRBV29-1 and TRBJ2-1; a weak D match, TRBD1 (6 bases). V lost 5 bases and J lost 2, with 10 bases in between. Germline V gives CDR1 SQVTM, CDR2 ANQGSEA. This CDR3 is 13 amino acids long. The CDR3 spells CSVQGRTYNEQFF. The CDR3 DNA reads as TGCAGCGTTCAGGGGAGAACCTACAATGAGCAGTTCTTC.

This clonotype has ten or more counts. CDR3 in DNA: TGCAGTGCTAGCGTGCCGGGAGGGGCTGAAGCTTTCTTT. Its translation: CSASVPGGAEAFF. V gene TRBV20-1 combines with J gene TRBJ1-1; maybe TRBD1 (5 bases). The CDR3 loop spans 13 amino acids. V lost 3 bases and J lost 6, with 14 bases in between. The germline V gene encodes CDR1 DFQATT and CDR2 SNEGSKA (reference sequence).

This clonotype was found many times. Sequence at one end of the junction differs from germline and may be a read error. This chain joins TRBV29-1 and TRBJ2-1, with TRBD2 identical over 14 bases. Germline V gene lookup returns CDR1 SQVTM and CDR2 ANQGSEA. The CDR3 loop spans 19 amino acids. CDR3 DNA: TGCAGCGTTCCAAACTCAGGGACCGAAAGACTAGCGGGAGGGCCTCTACTTCTCTTC. As protein: CSVPNSGTERLAGGPLLLF.

This clonotype was detected ten times or more. V usage is TRBV12-3 or TRBV12-4 and J usage is TRBJ2-3, with D perhaps assigned TRBD1 or TRBD2 (5 bases each). The CDR3 length is 13 residues. Trimming took 7 bases from V and 0 from J, leaving 8 bases between them. The CDR3 loop reads CASTWDSTDTQYF. For the CDR3, the DNA is TGTGCCAGCACCTGGGACAGCACAGATACGCAGTATTTT.

This clonotype occurred a few times. Germline is not matched at one junction end, which may reflect a read error. The chain joins TRBV18 to TRBJ2-1, with 8 bases matching TRBD1. This CDR3 has 13 residues. The germline CDR1 and CDR2 sequences are KGHSH and LQKENI. Here the CDR3 DNA reads TGTGCCAGCTCGCCAAAGTTGGGACAGGAGCTTCGGTTC. Encoded protein: CASSPKLGQELRF.

This clonotype has a count of ten or more. The DNA for the CDR3 is TGTGCCAGCAGCTCGGCGGGGACAGGGCACAATGAGCAGTTCTTC. Its protein is CASSSAGTGHNEQFF. The V and J genes are TRBV28 and TRBJ2-1; 9 positions match TRBD1. The J segment lost 5 bases and the V segment lost 6 bases, leaving 8 bases of the junction unmatched. Germline V gives CDR1 MDHEN, CDR2 SYDVKM. This CDR3 region has 15 residues.

There are many counts of this clonotype. This chain links TRBV10-3 with TRBJ2-1; 10 bases line up with TRBD2. The CDR3 totals 16 residues. With 9 bases clipped from V and 6 bases from J, the junction kept 14 bases outside the gene matches. The germline V gene encodes CDR1 ENHRY and CDR2 SYGVKD. The CDR3 here is CAISQLAGDLSNEQFF. CDR3 coding DNA: TGTGCCATATCCCAGCTAGCGGGAGACCTTTCCAATGAGCAGTTCTTC.

J is TRBJ2-1 and V is TRBV30; D might be TRBD1 (6 bases). There are 14 residues in the CDR3. Deletions cut 7 bases from V and 7 bases from J, with 20 bases between. The germline gives CDR1 GTSNPN, CDR2 SVGIG (reference sequence). The CDR3 nucleotides are TGTGCCTCTCCCCGGGACACCCTACGGAATGAGCAGTTCTTC. It translates to CASPRDTLRNEQFF.

V usage is TRBV5-1 and J usage is TRBJ1-1; tentative D call: TRBD1 (5 bases). Germline values: CDR1 SGHRS, CDR2 YFSETQ. The V gene lost 4 bases and the J gene lost 3 bases, with 16 bases spanning the gap. The CDR3 runs 15 residues. CDR3 region: CASSTAYPGDTEAFF. The CDR3 DNA follows: TGCGCCAGCAGCACTGCCTACCCGGGGGACACTGAAGCTTTCTTT.

This clonotype was counted at least ten times. The chain carries TRBV7-9 and TRBJ2-7, with 10 bases lining up with TRBD1. Germline V gene data show CDR1 as SEHNR and CDR2 as FQNEAQ (reference sequence). The CDR3 extends over 14 amino acids. The V and J ends lost 5 bases and 6 bases, in that order; junction bases with no gene match: 7. Here the CDR3 reads CASSRGQGRLEQYF. DNA for the CDR3: TGTGCCAGCAGCCGGGGACAGGGGAGACTCGAGCAGTACTTC. Complete variable domain (other parts from reference TRBV7-9 and TRBJ2-7): DTGVSQNPRHKITKRGQNVTFRCDPISEHNRLYWYRQTLGQGPEFLTYFQNEAQLEKSRLLSDRFSAERPKGSFSTLEIQRTEQGDSAMYLCASSRGQGRLEQYFGPGTRLTVT.

There are many counts of this clonotype. This sequence joins TRBV6-5 and TRBJ2-5; 7 bases fit TRBD1. The trim removed 0 bases at V and 2 bases at J, leaving 0 bases unmatched. Germline-derived CDR1 and CDR2 are MNHEY and SVGAGI. This CDR3 is 14 amino acids long. The CDR3 bases are TGTGCCAGCAGTTACTCGGGACAGCAAGAGACCCAGTACTTC. Protein sequence: CASSYSGQQETQYF.

This clonotype appeared a few times. This rearrangement joins TRBV9 to TRBJ2-7; 14 nucleotides agree with TRBD2. This CDR3 is built from 14 residues. Trimming cost V 3 bases and J 6 bases; bases outside gene matches: 2. The germline gives CDR1 SGDLS, CDR2 YYNGEE. CDR3 nucleotides: TGTGCCAGCAGCGCGGGACTAGCGGGAGTCGAGCAGTACTTC. Translation gives CASSAGLAGVEQYF. Full variable domain (outside the CDR3, taken from reference TRBV9 and TRBJ2-7): DSGVTQTPKHLITATGQRVTLRCSPRSGDLSVYWYQQSLDQGLQFLIQYYNGEERAKGNILERFSAQQFPDLHSELNLSSLELGDSALYFCASSAGLAGVEQYFGPGTRLTVT.

Ten or more counts support this clonotype. The DNA for the CDR3 is TGTGCCAGCAGCCCATCTCGAAGCTCCTACAATGAGCAGTTCTTC. Translating gives CASSPSRSSYNEQFF. V and J are TRBV3-1 and TRBJ2-1; D is unresolved. Germline CDR1 reads LGHDT; CDR2 reads YNNKEL (reference sequence). Trimming left V 4 bases short and J 0 bases short, with 10 bases between. CDR3 length: 15 amino acids.

This clonotype was detected ten times or more. The chain is built from TRBV20-1 and TRBJ2-7; 9 nucleotides match TRBD1. Trimming took 6 bases from V and 1 from J; bases not matched to a gene: 19. Germline V gene data show CDR1 as DFQATT and CDR2 as SNEGSKA (reference sequence). The CDR3 has 18 residues. Written as DNA, the CDR3 is TGCAGTGCAGAAAGGCGGCGACAGGGGGGGATTAATTCCTACGAGCAGTACTTC. Translation gives CSAERRRQGGINSYEQYF.